This TCR beta chain is drawn from a study of shared clonotypes between healthy human individuals. Study results and limitations: Rarefaction revealed incomplete sorted-subset sequencing despite large depth.

Using immunoSEQ multiplex PCR, the repertoire was profiled, and TCRdb retains in-frame clones only, with some absent. The sample contains millions of clones, 85% to 95% of which appear only once. Between the trimmed V and J ends, which lost 1 base and 1 base, there was a span of 12 bases. There are 15 residues in the CDR3. Germline V gene data show CDR1 as SGHNT and CDR2 as YYREEE (reference sequence). CD45RA+ naive and CD45RA-negative memory subsets were separated from CD4+ cells. With respect to this clone: Its antigen is unknown.

The receptor's source is a man younger than 35 in good health. What was sequenced was naive CD4+ T cells sorted from blood. The subset here: CD45RA+ positively selected. The gene calls are TRBV5-4 and TRBJ2-7; a weak D match, TRBD1 (7 bases). Written as DNA, the CDR3 is TGTGCCAGCAGCTTGTGGGACAGCGGGTCCTACGAGCAGTACTTC. Its translation: CASSLWDSGSYEQYF.